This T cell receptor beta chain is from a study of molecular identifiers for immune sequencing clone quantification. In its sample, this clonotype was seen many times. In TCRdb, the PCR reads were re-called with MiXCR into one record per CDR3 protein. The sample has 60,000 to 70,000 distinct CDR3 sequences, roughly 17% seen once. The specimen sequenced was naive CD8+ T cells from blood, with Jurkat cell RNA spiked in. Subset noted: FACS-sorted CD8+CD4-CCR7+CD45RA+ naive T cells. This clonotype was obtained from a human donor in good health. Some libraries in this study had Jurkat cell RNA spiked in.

DNA of the CDR3: TGTGCCAGCAGCCGGGTGTGGGGAGCAAACGGGGAGCTGTTTTTT. Translation: CASSRVWGANGELFF. This chain connects TRBV7-7 to TRBJ2-2; a possible D gene is TRBD2 (5 bases). Looked up from germline, CDR1 is SSHAT and CDR2 is FNYEAQ (reference sequence). CDR3 length equals 15 residues. Trimming shortened V by 5 bases and J by 7 bases, and 17 bases separated the two germline ends.